A single sample is the source of the 26 T cell receptor beta chains below, sequenced in a study of blood T cells in healthy people across ages. It was with a sample-barcoded 5' primer and a J-beta primer mix that a second PCR of about 6 to 12 cycles was run. A single record per CDR3 protein comes from TCRdb applying MiXCR to the 5' RACE reads. Here the sample spans some 800,000 distinct CDR3 sequences, around 45% being singletons. Sequenced input: blood. These TCRs come from a man in his sixties in good health.

The rearrangement links TRBV5-1 to TRBJ2-1; 10 bases align to TRBD2. The CDR3 spans 17 residues. With V trimmed by 2 bases and J by 1 base, 6 bases remained unmatched. From germline, CDR1 is SGHRS and CDR2 YFSETQ. The CDR3 spells CASSLWASGGSYNEQFF. The CDR3, as DNA: TGCGCCAGCAGCTTATGGGCTAGCGGGGGATCCTACAATGAGCAGTTCTTC.

On this clonotype: A read error may be the cause here, since a much bigger clone is one base away. This sequence joins TRBV15 and TRBJ2-1; no clear D gene. CDR3 length equals 13 residues. V lost 1 base and J lost 8, with 9 bases in between. The germline CDR1 and CDR2 sequences are LNHNV and YYDKDF (reference sequence). The CDR3, as DNA: TGTGCCACCAGCAGAGCACGTTACGATGAGCAGTTCTTC. Translated: CATSRARYDEQFF.

The table lists this clonotype with a few counts. This rearrangement joins TRBV7-2 to TRBJ2-1; 8 nucleotides agree with TRBD2. The CDR3 has 17 amino acids. CDR1 and CDR2 (germline): SGHTA, FQGNSA. Trimming at V came to 5 bases and at J to 0 bases, leaving 9 bases not matched to a gene. CDR3 DNA: TGTGCCAGCAGCCAGGGGCGGGGGGCCCGCTCCTACAATGAGCAGTTCTTC. Its translation: CASSQGRGARSYNEQFF.

The chain employs TRBV2 and TRBJ1-6; D might be TRBD1 (6 bases). CDR1 SNHLY and CDR2 FYNNEI come from the germline V gene. V was trimmed by 6 bases and J by 6 bases, leaving 15 bases between them. CDR3 length: 15 amino acids. The CDR3 reads CASSPYRVGNSPLHF. CDR3 DNA: TGTGCCAGCAGCCCATACAGGGTGGGTAATTCACCCCTCCACTTT.

J is TRBJ2-1 and V is TRBV6-2 or TRBV6-3; TRBD2 is a possible D gene (6 bases). This CDR3 is built from 14 residues. V dropped 5 bases and J dropped 7 bases, with 15 bases sitting between them. The germline gives CDR1 MNHEY, CDR2 SVGEGT. Written as DNA, the CDR3 is TGTGCCAGCAGTGAAACAACTAGCCAGAATGAGCAGTTCTTC. It is translated as CASSETTSQNEQFF.

This clonotype appeared a few times. The V gene is TRBV7-2, the J gene TRBJ2-2; D gene ambiguous. Trimming took 5 bases from V and 4 from J, leaving 8 bases between them. The CDR3 length is 13 residues. The V gene's germline CDR1 is SGHTA and CDR2 FQGNSA. The CDR3 here is CASSPSPTGELFF. The CDR3 region has the DNA TGTGCCAGCAGCCCATCTCCCACCGGGGAGCTGTTTTTT.

This chain joins TRBV30 and TRBJ2-5; D not resolved. The DNA end lines up better with TRBJ2-7; the J call may be wrong. CDR1 is GTSNPN, CDR2 SVGIG, per germline (reference sequence). The CDR3 is made up of 12 amino acids. In DNA form, the CDR3 reads TGTGCCAGGAATAAAATAAGCGACGAGCAGTACTTC. It translates to CARNKISDEQYF.

This rearrangement joins TRBV24-1 to TRBJ2-1, with TRBD2 as a possible D gene (5 bases). V was clipped by 2 bases and J by 9 bases, with 19 bases between them. Germline CDR1 and CDR2: KGHDR and SFDVKD. The CDR3 contains 16 residues. CDR3 sequence: CATSDSDSTGVVEQFF. The CDR3, as DNA: TGTGCCACCAGTGATTCGGACTCTACTGGTGTGGTTGAGCAGTTCTTC.

The CDR3 DNA reads as TGTGCCAGCAGCGCCCTAGCGGGGGACAACAATGAGCAGTTCTTC. It is translated as CASSALAGDNNEQFF. V is TRBV9 and J is TRBJ2-1; 10 positions match TRBD2. The germline CDR1 and CDR2 sequences are SGDLS and YYNGEE. The J segment lost 5 bases and the V segment lost 3 bases, leaving 5 bases of the junction unmatched. There are 15 residues in the CDR3.

V gene TRBV12-3 or TRBV12-4 combines with J gene TRBJ2-7, with TRBD2 matching 9 bases. This CDR3 comprises 13 residues. Losses at the gene ends were 6 bases for V and 7 bases for J; bases not matched to a gene: 7. CDR3 sequence reads: CASRSSGGHEQYF. As DNA, the CDR3 is TGTGCCAGCAGGAGTAGCGGGGGCCATGAGCAGTACTTC.

This chain uses TRBV9 with TRBJ2-3, with D unclear. The V and J ends lost 3 bases and 1 base respectively, with 15 bases between them. The CDR3 sequence is 16 residues long. Germline assignment: CDR1 SGDLS and CDR2 YYNGEE. Written as DNA, the CDR3 is TGTGCCAGCAGCGCGCATTGGGCAGGCCGCACAGATACGCAGTATTTT. This encodes CASSAHWAGRTDTQYF.

The chain is built from TRBV4-3 and TRBJ1-1, with D unresolved. This CDR3 is 15 amino acids long. V was clipped by 1 base and J by 0 bases, with 9 bases between them. Germline loops: CDR1 LGHNA, CDR2 YSLEER. CDR3 amino acids: CASSQGRPMNTEAFF. The CDR3 bases are TGCGCCAGCAGCCAAGGCAGGCCTATGAACACTGAAGCTTTCTTT.

In its sample, this clonotype was seen a few times. The V call is TRBV7-9, the J call TRBJ2-5; D unresolved. V lost 1 base and J lost 0, with 6 bases in between. This CDR3 is built from 14 residues. Germline V gives CDR1 SEHNR, CDR2 FQNEAQ (reference sequence). The CDR3 is CASSLVFNQETQYF. CDR3 in DNA: TGTGCCAGCAGCTTAGTTTTCAACCAAGAGACCCAGTACTTC.

This chain joins TRBV7-6 and TRBJ1-2; D remains ambiguous. The V gene's germline CDR1 is SGHVS and CDR2 FNYEAQ. The CDR3 loop spans 13 amino acids. V lost 5 bases and J lost 1, with 8 bases in between. The CDR3 region is CASSRDDNYGYTF. The CDR3 bases are TGTGCCAGCAGCCGAGACGATAACTATGGCTACACCTTC.

This clonotype was observed a handful of times. The chain has TRBV7-9 and TRBJ2-3; D gene unclear. Trimming took off 1 base at V and 5 bases at J, with 4 bases between the two ends. CDR3 length: 12 amino acids. Germline V gene data show CDR1 as SEHNR and CDR2 as FQNEAQ (reference sequence). The CDR3 nucleotides are TGTGCCAGCAGCTTAGTTATAGATACGCAGTATTTT. Translated, it gives CASSLVIDTQYF.

The V gene is TRBV4-2, the J gene TRBJ1-4; 10 bases are a match to TRBD1. Losses at the gene ends were 0 bases for V and 5 bases for J; bases not matched to a gene: 3. The germline V gene has CDR1 LGHNA and CDR2 YNFKEQ. The CDR3 consists of 16 residues. CDR3 in DNA: TGTGCCAGCAGCCAAGATCGGGGACAGGGGAATGAAAAACTGTTTTTT. It specifies CASSQDRGQGNEKLFF.

Notes on this clonotype: Compared with germline, one end of the junction differs, possibly owing to a read error. V gene TRBV7-8 combines with J gene TRBJ2-1, with D unclear. The CDR3 has 14 amino acids. Germline CDR1 reads SGHVS; CDR2 reads FQNEAQ. The CDR3 is CAGSPGASYNEQFF. The CDR3 DNA follows: TGTGCCGGCAGCCCGGGCGCCTCCTACAATGAGCAGTTCTTC. Looking up the rest from reference TRBV7-8 and TRBJ2-1 gives the full variable domain: GAGVSQSPRYKVAKRGQDVALRCDPISGHVSLFWYQQALGQGPEFLTYFQNEAQLDKSGLPSDRFFAERPEGSVSTLKIQRTQQEDSAVYLCAGSPGASYNEQFFGPGTRLTVL.

The chain joins TRBV5-1 to TRBJ2-5; a weak D match, TRBD2 (6 bases). Trimming left V 3 bases short and J 2 bases short, with 14 bases between. There are 15 residues in the CDR3. Germline assignment: CDR1 SGHRS and CDR2 YFSETQ. As DNA, the CDR3 is TGCGCCAGCAGCTGGAGGGGCGGGGTTCAAGAGACCCAGTACTTC. This translates into CASSWRGGVQETQYF.

The chain employs TRBV20-1 and TRBJ1-1; D not resolved. The CDR3 is made up of 11 amino acids. V was cut by 2 bases and J by 11 bases, with 12 bases left in between. CDR1 DFQATT and CDR2 SNEGSKA come from the germline V gene (reference sequence). The CDR3 region is CSARLNAEAFF. CDR3 nucleotides: TGCAGTGCTAGATTGAATGCAGAGGCTTTCTTT.

The gene calls are TRBV7-2 and TRBJ2-4, with 11 bases lining up with TRBD2. The assigned J gene may be wrong: the sequence end matches TRBJ2-5 better. The CDR3 is made up of 14 amino acids. From germline, CDR1 is SGHTA and CDR2 FQGNSA. Here the CDR3 reads CASSTSGRRETQYF. In DNA, the CDR3 is TGTGCCAGCAGCACTAGCGGGAGACGGGAGACCCAGTACTTC.

This rearrangement joins TRBV6-5 to TRBJ2-5; possible D gene TRBD2, 6 bases. The V gene's germline CDR1 is MNHEY and CDR2 SVGAGI. This CDR3 has 15 amino acids. V shed 6 bases and J shed 5 bases, with 19 bases lying between them. The CDR3 sequence: CASSRLTGGRETQYF. The CDR3 DNA sequence: TGTGCCAGCAGCCGACTAACAGGAGGGCGGGAGACCCAGTACTTC.

The genes are TRBV19 and TRBJ1-2; D gene uncertain. V gave up 1 base and J gave up 7 bases, with 16 bases separating them. This CDR3 spans 15 amino acids. Germline CDR1 reads LNHDA; CDR2 reads SQIVND (reference sequence). Here the CDR3 reads CASSIAARDPRGYTF. The CDR3, as DNA: TGTGCCAGTAGTATAGCCGCGCGGGATCCTCGTGGCTACACCTTC.

The CDR3 DNA reads TGTGCCAGCAGCCCTTTCGCGCTTCCTGAAGCTTTCTTT. It is translated as CASSPFALPEAFF. The V and J genes are TRBV9 and TRBJ1-1; D gene uncertain. The germline V and J ends were trimmed by 4 bases and 6 bases, with 13 bases remaining between them. The CDR3 has 13 residues. Germline V gives CDR1 SGDLS, CDR2 YYNGEE.

This clonotype was observed a few times. The V call is TRBV7-2, the J call TRBJ2-5; the D gene is possibly TRBD1 (6 bases). The CDR3 consists of 16 residues. Germline V gives CDR1 SGHTA, CDR2 FQGNSA. V was cut by 4 bases and J by 5 bases, with 20 bases left in between. CDR3 residues: CASSSTALITGETQYF. DNA of the CDR3: TGTGCCAGCAGCTCGACAGCTCTCATCACAGGGGAGACCCAGTACTTC.

This clonotype was picked up a small number of times. The chain joins TRBV7-2 to TRBJ2-5; 9 bases align to TRBD2. CDR3 size: 14 residues. V shed 4 bases, J shed 5 bases, and the junction held 5 bases outside the gene matches. Germline V gene lookup returns CDR1 SGHTA and CDR2 FQGNSA. This chain's CDR3 is CASSSRREGETQYF. The CDR3 nucleotides are TGTGCCAGCAGCTCCAGGCGGGAGGGGGAGACCCAGTACTTC.

Of note for this clonotype: A single base separates this from a much larger clone, so it may be a read error. The gene calls are TRBV4-3 and TRBJ2-7; D remains ambiguous. The V gene's germline CDR1 is LGHNA and CDR2 YSLEER. This CDR3 has 14 residues. The CDR3 bases are TGCGCCAGCAGCCAAGGACGGAGCTCCTACAAGCAGTACTTC. This sequence encodes CASSQGRSSYKQYF.